This T cell receptor beta chain was identified during a study of blood T cells in healthy people across ages. General observations from the study: Higher diversity, along with more naive CD4+ cells, distinguished long-lived donors from aged donors.

Isolation recovered at least 7 million PBMCs from every sample. This clonotype was recorded once. What it binds is unknown. A J-beta primer mix and a sample-barcoded 5' primer were used in a second PCR of roughly 6 to 11 cycles. From the 5' RACE reads, TCRdb called clonotypes with MiXCR, one entry per CDR3 protein. The sample shows approximately 600,000 distinct CDR3 sequences, 58% of them seen only once. CDR3 length equals 15 residues. The germline V gene has CDR1 SGHTA and CDR2 FQGNSA. The V end lost 6 bases, the J end lost 7 bases, and 18 bases lay between the germline ends. V and J are TRBV7-2 and TRBJ1-4; TRBD1 might be the D (5 bases). Sample: blood. The sequence came from a man aged 60-69 years in good health. The CDR3 coding sequence is TGTGCCAGCAGTAGAACCGGGACCCCGTCTGAAAAACTGTTTTTT. This gives the protein CASSRTGTPSEKLFF.